These 6 T cell receptor beta chains were sequenced from one sample in a study of blood T cell repertoires in COVID-19. The repertoire was sequenced with immunoSEQ multiplex PCR; TCRdb's copy has only in-frame clones and lacks some. The sample holds approximately 150,000 clones; 86% are singletons and the top ten take under 4.5%. The sequenced sample consisted of peripheral blood. The origin of the receptors is a woman in her sixties or seventies with acute or convalescent COVID-19.

The chain joins TRBV7-2 to TRBJ2-1, with D tentatively TRBD1 (5 bases). V gave up 5 bases and J gave up 7 bases, with 18 bases separating them. Germline loops: CDR1 SGHTA, CDR2 FQGNSA. There are 15 residues in the CDR3. The CDR3: CASSPGQGRMNEQFF. The CDR3 DNA sequence: TGTGCCAGCAGCCCCGGTCAGGGTAGGATGAATGAGCAGTTCTTC.

The chain couples TRBV30 to TRBJ1-1, with D perhaps TRBD1 (5 bases). Germline V gene data show CDR1 as GTSNPN and CDR2 as SVGIG (reference sequence). V lost 3 bases to trimming and J lost 1 base, with 15 bases between them. The CDR3 loop spans 15 amino acids. The CDR3 reads CAWSQNGGTNTEAFF. DNA for the CDR3: TGTGCCTGGAGCCAGAACGGGGGGACGAACACTGAAGCTTTCTTT.

This clone appeared a few times. Here the CDR3 reads CASSLAGDSLSPLHF. The DNA for the CDR3 is TGCGCCAGCAGCTTGGCGGGGGACAGCCTTTCACCCCTCCACTTT. The genes are TRBV5-1 and TRBJ1-6, with TRBD1 matching over 7 bases. CDR3 length: 15 amino acids. CDR1 and CDR2 (germline): SGHRS, YFSETQ. V lost 0 bases, J lost 9 bases, and 6 bases stayed unmatched.

The rearrangement uses TRBV7-2 and TRBJ1-1; maybe TRBD1 (5 bases). CDR1 and CDR2 from the germline V gene are SGHTA and FQGNSA. V dropped 2 bases and J dropped 4 bases, with 14 bases sitting between them. CDR3 size: 15 residues. CDR3 loop: CASSLQGRIGTEAFF. The CDR3 bases are TGTGCCAGCAGCTTACAGGGTCGGATCGGCACTGAAGCTTTCTTT.

This clone came up a few times. The chain couples TRBV29-1 to TRBJ2-3; D is uncertain. V shed 6 bases and J shed 1 base, with 11 bases lying between them. There are 13 residues in the CDR3. Germline CDR1 and CDR2: SQVTM and ANQGSEA. CDR3 sequence (DNA): TGCAGCGTGACTCCTTCTGGCACAGATACGCAGTATTTT. Amino acid sequence: CSVTPSGTDTQYF.

The CDR3 is CAISESRAAYYGYTF. Written as DNA, the CDR3 is TGTGCCATCAGTGAGTCGAGGGCAGCATACTATGGCTACACCTTC. The chain recombines TRBV10-3 with TRBJ1-2; the D is unclear. Germline loops: CDR1 ENHRY, CDR2 SYGVKD. Trimming removed 0 bases at V and 3 bases at J, with 11 bases between. The CDR3 extends over 15 amino acids.